Listed below are T cell receptor beta chains from one sample, sequenced in a study of blood T cell repertoires in COVID-19. Here immunoSEQ multiplex PCR was the method, and the copy in TCRdb shows in-frame clones only, minus some. This sample has 200,000 to 250,000 clones, with more than 70% found just once. Specimen: peripheral blood. The receptors derive from a human donor in a cohort sampled during active COVID-19. Each CDR3 is given with its conserved first and last residue. Each record gives: J gene, D gene, V gene, CDR3 DNA, CDR3 protein. D genes are given only for firm matches.

J: TRBJ2-5
D: TRBD1
V: TRBV20-1
DNA: TGCAGTGCTAGTCTTCTCCGGGACAGAAGGGAGACCCAGTACTTC
CDR3: CSASLLRDRRETQYF

J: TRBJ1-3
D: -
V: TRBV10-3
DNA: TGTGCCATCCAGGGCCTCGAAGCTGGAAACACCATATATTTT
CDR3: CAIQGLEAGNTIYF

J: TRBJ1-2
D: -
V: TRBV5-6
DNA: TGTGCCAGCAGCCAGGGGACCGCTTATGGCTACACCTTC
CDR3: CASSQGTAYGYTF

J: TRBJ2-7
D: -
V: TRBV27
DNA: TGTGCCAGCAGTTTACGGGAATCCTACGAGCAGTACTTC
CDR3: CASSLRESYEQYF

J: TRBJ2-1
D: TRBD2
V: TRBV4-2
DNA: TGTGCCAGCAGCCAAGATCACACTAGCGGATCCTACAATGAGCAGTTCTTC
CDR3: CASSQDHTSGSYNEQFF

J: TRBJ2-7
D: TRBD1
V: TRBV5-5
DNA: TGTGCCAGCAGCTTGGAGGGACAGCCCTTTAGGCAGCAGTACTTC
CDR3: CASSLEGQPFRQQYF

J: TRBJ2-7
D: TRBD2
V: TRBV13
DNA: TGTGCCAGCAGCTTTAGCGGGAGCTCTGACGAGCAGTACTTC
CDR3: CASSFSGSSDEQYF

J: TRBJ2-2
D: -
V: TRBV6-5
DNA: TGTGCCAGCACTCATGACAGCCCACAAACCGGGGAGCTGTTTTTT
CDR3: CASTHDSPQTGELFF

J: TRBJ2-1
D: TRBD2
V: TRBV4-1
DNA: TGCGCCAGCAGCCACCTAGCGGGCCTAATGCAATCCTACAATGAGCAGTTCTTC
CDR3: CASSHLAGLMQSYNEQFF

J: TRBJ1-1
D: TRBD1
V: TRBV3-1/TRBV3-2
DNA: TGTGCCAGCAGCCCCCGGACAGGGGGCACGGCTTTCTTT
CDR3: CASSPRTGGTAFF